This TCR beta chain was recovered during a study of cytomegalovirus exposure and HLA in healthy donors. The study, taken as a whole, reports: Later analysis demonstrated an association between a missense DCLRE1C variant and TCR beta V- and J-gene trimming.

Primers for the PCR totalled 60 Vbeta and 13 Jbeta. Only in-frame clones appear in the TCRdb table, and some are missing; sequencing was by immunoSEQ multiplex PCR. The sample lists 90,000 to 120,000 clones, around 75% occurring once. The CDR3 length is 13 residues. Germline V lookup: CDR1 SQVTM, CDR2 ANQGSEA. The ends lost 5 bases at V and 7 bases at J; junction bases unmatched: 6. Regarding this clone: No antigen is known for it.

Sequenced input: PBMCs. This receptor was identified in a woman aged 18-30 years in good health and CMV-seropositive. The V gene is TRBV29-1, the J gene TRBJ2-7; 12 bases align to TRBD2. CDR3 residues: CSVFLLAGGEQYF. The CDR3 DNA reads as TGCAGCGTTTTTTTACTAGCGGGAGGTGAGCAGTACTTC.